Listed below are T cell receptor beta chains from one sample, sequenced in a study of blood T cells in healthy people across ages. Using its own MiXCR run on the 5' RACE reads, TCRdb lists one record per CDR3 protein. The sample has 1.5 million to 2 million distinct CDR3 sequences; under 30% are singletons. The sample comprised blood. These receptors all stem from a woman between 25 and 40 years old in good health. Each CDR3 is given with its conserved first and last residue. Each record gives: D gene, clone size, J gene, V gene, CDR3 protein, CDR3 DNA. The D gene is left open where the match is weak. Some rows mark clone size as missing; the rest say once, few, many or name a class of expanded clone.

d_gene: -
abundance: few
j_gene: TRBJ1-2
v_gene: TRBV5-1
CDR3aa: CASRPDTANYGYTF
CDR3nt: TGTGCCAGCAGGCCTGACACGGCTAACTATGGCTACACCTTC

d_gene: TRBD1
abundance: -
j_gene: TRBJ1-1
v_gene: TRBV24-1
CDR3aa: CATSDVQGATNTEAFF
CDR3nt: TGTGCCACCAGTGATGTACAGGGGGCGACGAACACTGAAGCTTTCTTT

d_gene: -
abundance: -
j_gene: TRBJ2-1
v_gene: TRBV20-1
CDR3aa: CSAIRGSQVF
CDR3nt: TGCAGTGCCATCCGGGGGAGTCAGGTCTTC

d_gene: TRBD2
abundance: few
j_gene: TRBJ2-5
v_gene: TRBV27
CDR3aa: CASSPQLAGAETQYF
CDR3nt: TGTGCCAGCAGTCCACAACTAGCGGGAGCAGAGACCCAGTACTTC

d_gene: -
abundance: -
j_gene: TRBJ2-2
v_gene: TRBV12-3/TRBV12-4
CDR3aa: CASSLRETPNTGELFF
CDR3nt: TGTGCCAGCAGTTTGCGTGAGACACCGAACACCGGGGAGCTGTTTTTT

d_gene: -
abundance: -
j_gene: TRBJ1-1
v_gene: TRBV3-1
CDR3aa: CASSQDRVGNTEAFF
CDR3nt: TGTGCCAGCAGCCAAGACAGGGTGGGGAACACTGAAGCTTTCTTT

d_gene: TRBD1
abundance: -
j_gene: TRBJ1-5
v_gene: TRBV27
CDR3aa: CASSLSTGNNQPQHF
CDR3nt: TGTGCCAGCAGTTTATCGACAGGGAACAATCAGCCCCAGCATTTT

d_gene: -
abundance: -
j_gene: TRBJ1-4
v_gene: TRBV4-3
CDR3aa: CASSQEYGQKNEKLFF
CDR3nt: TGCGCCAGCAGCCAAGAGTATGGCCAGAAGAATGAAAAACTGTTTTTT

d_gene: -
abundance: few
j_gene: TRBJ2-7
v_gene: TRBV7-2
CDR3aa: CASSPGNTKREQYF
CDR3nt: TGTGCCAGCAGCCCCGGGAATACTAAGAGGGAGCAGTACTTC

d_gene: TRBD1
abundance: -
j_gene: TRBJ2-1
v_gene: TRBV12-5
CDR3aa: CASGLSPAGGIVDEQFF
CDR3nt: TGTGCTAGTGGTTTGTCCCCGGCAGGGGGCATAGTTGATGAGCAGTTCTTC

d_gene: TRBD2
abundance: -
j_gene: TRBJ2-7
v_gene: TRBV11-2
CDR3aa: CANSLELLAGAYEQYF
CDR3nt: TGTGCCAACAGCTTAGAGCTGCTAGCGGGAGCCTACGAGCAGTACTTC

d_gene: TRBD1
abundance: few
j_gene: TRBJ1-1
v_gene: TRBV12-3/TRBV12-4
CDR3aa: CASSWTGVMNTEAFF
CDR3nt: TGTGCCAGCAGTTGGACAGGGGTGATGAACACTGAAGCTTTCTTT

d_gene: TRBD2
abundance: many
j_gene: TRBJ2-7
v_gene: TRBV4-1
CDR3aa: CASSRLAGVTYEQYF
CDR3nt: TGCGCCAGCAGTAGACTAGCGGGGGTTACCTACGAGCAGTACTTC

d_gene: -
abundance: many
j_gene: TRBJ2-1
v_gene: TRBV5-1
CDR3aa: CASSRTDSYNEQFF
CDR3nt: TGCGCCAGCAGCCGCACGGACTCCTACAATGAGCAGTTCTTC

d_gene: -
abundance: many
j_gene: TRBJ2-7
v_gene: TRBV7-9
CDR3aa: CASSPAGSYEQYF
CDR3nt: TGTGCCAGCAGCCCCGCGGGCTCCTACGAGCAGTACTTC

d_gene: TRBD1
abundance: -
j_gene: TRBJ1-6
v_gene: TRBV20-1
CDR3aa: CSASISGGVYSPLHF
CDR3nt: TGCAGTGCTAGTATCTCAGGGGGCGTGTATTCACCCCTCCACTTT